This is a list of T cell receptor beta chains from one sample in a study of blood T cell repertoires in COVID-19. Clones were sequenced by immunoSEQ multiplex PCR, and TCRdb holds only the in-frame ones, with some missing. The repertoire has around 150,000 clones, 70% to 90% of them found once; the top ten carry less than 3.5%. The sample consisted of peripheral blood. These receptors came from a man between 65 and 79 years old with acute or convalescent COVID-19. Both conserved end residues are part of each CDR3. The order of the fields is J gene, clone size, D gene, V gene, CDR3 DNA, CDR3 protein. The D gene is left open where the match is weak. The size entry is marked missing in some rows and otherwise reads once, few, many or a size class.

j_gene: TRBJ1-2
abundance: -
d_gene: -
v_gene: TRBV7-9
CDR3nt: TGTGCCTCCGGACAGTCTAACTATGGCTACACCTTC
CDR3aa: CASGQSNYGYTF

j_gene: TRBJ1-1
abundance: -
d_gene: -
v_gene: TRBV19
CDR3nt: TGTGCCAGTAGTAGCCAGGGTCCCTCATCTGAAGCTTTCTTT
CDR3aa: CASSSQGPSSEAFF

j_gene: TRBJ1-3
abundance: -
d_gene: -
v_gene: TRBV7-8
CDR3nt: TGTGCCAGCAGCTCAGATAGTGACAGGTTCCGAAACACCATATATTTT
CDR3aa: CASSSDSDRFRNTIYF

j_gene: TRBJ2-3
abundance: -
d_gene: TRBD2
v_gene: TRBV19
CDR3nt: TGTGCCAGTAGTTCATCCGGTGTGCTAGCGGGATACACAGATACGCAGTATTTT
CDR3aa: CASSSSGVLAGYTDTQYF

j_gene: TRBJ2-1
abundance: -
d_gene: -
v_gene: TRBV28
CDR3nt: TGTGCCAGCAGTTTGCTAGGCCGAGACAATGAGCAGTTCTTC
CDR3aa: CASSLLGRDNEQFF

j_gene: TRBJ1-1
abundance: once
d_gene: -
v_gene: TRBV3-1/TRBV3-2
CDR3nt: TGTGCCAGCAGCCAAGAAGTTAGATTGAACACTGAAGCTTTCTTT
CDR3aa: CASSQEVRLNTEAFF

j_gene: TRBJ2-3
abundance: once
d_gene: TRBD2
v_gene: TRBV7-3
CDR3nt: TGTGCCAGCCGTCGGGACTACACTGATACGCAGTATTTT
CDR3aa: CASRRDYTDTQYF

j_gene: TRBJ2-5
abundance: -
d_gene: TRBD1
v_gene: TRBV9
CDR3nt: TGTGCCAGCAGCGTTGTTCCAGGGGGACAAGAGACCCAGTACTTC
CDR3aa: CASSVVPGGQETQYF

j_gene: TRBJ2-5
abundance: -
d_gene: TRBD2
v_gene: TRBV2
CDR3nt: TGTGCCAGCCCTATGGGACTAGCCGAAGAGACCCAGTACTTC
CDR3aa: CASPMGLAEETQYF

j_gene: TRBJ1-5
abundance: once
d_gene: -
v_gene: TRBV5-6
CDR3nt: TGTGCCAGCACCTTACAGGGCAATCAGCCCCAGCATTTT
CDR3aa: CASTLQGNQPQHF

j_gene: TRBJ2-1
abundance: -
d_gene: TRBD2
v_gene: TRBV19
CDR3nt: TGTGCCAGTAGTCACATTAAGACTAGCGGGGGCAATGAGCAGTTCTTC
CDR3aa: CASSHIKTSGGNEQFF

j_gene: TRBJ2-7
abundance: -
d_gene: TRBD1
v_gene: TRBV7-9
CDR3nt: TGTGCCAGCAGGGAGGGACAGGGGGCCTACGAGCAGTACTTC
CDR3aa: CASREGQGAYEQYF

j_gene: TRBJ2-7
abundance: once
d_gene: TRBD2
v_gene: TRBV18
CDR3nt: TGTGCCAGCTCACCAACGGGAGGGAAGTACGAGCAGTACTTC
CDR3aa: CASSPTGGKYEQYF

j_gene: TRBJ1-1
abundance: -
d_gene: -
v_gene: TRBV6-2/TRBV6-3
CDR3nt: TGTGCCAGCAGTTACGTATCTGAAGCTTTCTTT
CDR3aa: CASSYVSEAFF

j_gene: TRBJ1-3
abundance: few
d_gene: TRBD1
v_gene: TRBV25-1
CDR3nt: TGTGCCAGCAGTGAATGGGGAGGACAGGGGGTAAACACCATATATTTT
CDR3aa: CASSEWGGQGVNTIYF

j_gene: TRBJ2-1
abundance: -
d_gene: TRBD2
v_gene: TRBV6-2/TRBV6-3
CDR3nt: TGTGCCAGCAGTTACTCAAGACTAGCGGATACCTCCTACAATGAGCAGTTCTTC
CDR3aa: CASSYSRLADTSYNEQFF

j_gene: TRBJ2-3
abundance: -
d_gene: TRBD2
v_gene: TRBV2
CDR3nt: TGTGCCAGCGCCTCTAGCGGACCTAGCACAGATACGCAGTATTTT
CDR3aa: CASASSGPSTDTQYF

j_gene: TRBJ2-5
abundance: -
d_gene: TRBD1
v_gene: TRBV7-6
CDR3nt: TGTGCCAGCAGCTTCGCGGGACAGGTGGGAGAGACCCAGTACTTC
CDR3aa: CASSFAGQVGETQYF

j_gene: TRBJ2-5
abundance: -
d_gene: -
v_gene: TRBV28
CDR3nt: TGTGCCAGCAGTCAAGGCAGGGAAGAGACCCAGTACTTC
CDR3aa: CASSQGREETQYF

j_gene: TRBJ1-1
abundance: -
d_gene: -
v_gene: TRBV11-3
CDR3nt: TGTGCCAGCAGCCTGACAGAGAACACTGAAGCTTTCTTT
CDR3aa: CASSLTENTEAFF

j_gene: TRBJ2-5
abundance: -
d_gene: -
v_gene: TRBV18
CDR3nt: TGTGCCAGCTCACCACAGAGAGAGACCCAGTACTTC
CDR3aa: CASSPQRETQYF

j_gene: TRBJ2-2
abundance: few
d_gene: -
v_gene: TRBV19
CDR3nt: TGTGCCAGTAGTATAATTAACAGGGTTAAGCTGTTTTTT
CDR3aa: CASSIINRVKLFF

j_gene: TRBJ2-7
abundance: -
d_gene: TRBD2
v_gene: TRBV7-9
CDR3nt: TGTGCCAGCAGACGGGAGGGATCTAAAGAGCAGTACTTC
CDR3aa: CASRREGSKEQYF

j_gene: TRBJ2-1
abundance: few
d_gene: TRBD2
v_gene: TRBV3-1/TRBV3-2
CDR3nt: TGTGCCAGCAGCCCTCAGGTACTAGCGGGAAACAATGAGCAGTTCTTC
CDR3aa: CASSPQVLAGNNEQFF

j_gene: TRBJ2-3
abundance: -
d_gene: TRBD2
v_gene: TRBV4-3
CDR3nt: TGCGCCAGCAGTCGGACTAGCGGGAGTGCAGATACGCAGTATTTT
CDR3aa: CASSRTSGSADTQYF

j_gene: TRBJ2-3
abundance: -
d_gene: TRBD1
v_gene: TRBV18
CDR3nt: TGTGCCAGCTCACCACGGGACAGGGTCATAACAGATACGCAGTATTTT
CDR3aa: CASSPRDRVITDTQYF

j_gene: TRBJ1-2
abundance: -
d_gene: -
v_gene: TRBV6-5
CDR3nt: TGTGCCAGCTCCTCTCGAGCCCCTTATGGCTACACCTTC
CDR3aa: CASSSRAPYGYTF

j_gene: TRBJ1-5
abundance: -
d_gene: TRBD1
v_gene: TRBV19
CDR3nt: TGTGCCAGTAGTGGACAGGGCGGTCAGCCCCAGCATTTT
CDR3aa: CASSGQGGQPQHF

j_gene: TRBJ2-7
abundance: -
d_gene: -
v_gene: TRBV11-2
CDR3nt: TGTGCCAGCAGCCAGGTGCTATTCTACGAGCAGTACTTC
CDR3aa: CASSQVLFYEQYF

j_gene: TRBJ1-5
abundance: -
d_gene: TRBD1
v_gene: TRBV13
CDR3nt: TGTGCCAGCAGTTACAGGGGGCTCACGGAGCCCCAGCATTTT
CDR3aa: CASSYRGLTEPQHF

j_gene: TRBJ2-3
abundance: once
d_gene: -
v_gene: TRBV4-1
CDR3nt: TGCGCCAGCAGCCAAGATCCACGAGGGGATACGCAGTATTTT
CDR3aa: CASSQDPRGDTQYF

j_gene: TRBJ1-5
abundance: -
d_gene: TRBD1
v_gene: TRBV2
CDR3nt: TGTGCCAGCAGGGGGGACAGTAATCAGCCCCAGCATTTT
CDR3aa: CASRGDSNQPQHF

j_gene: TRBJ2-7
abundance: -
d_gene: TRBD2
v_gene: TRBV3-1/TRBV3-2
CDR3nt: TGTGCCAGCAGCCAAGCACCTTCTGGGACTAGCTACGAGCAGTACTTC
CDR3aa: CASSQAPSGTSYEQYF

j_gene: TRBJ1-1
abundance: -
d_gene: TRBD1
v_gene: TRBV5-1
CDR3nt: TGCGCCAGCGGACAGGGGGTGAGCACTGAAGCTTTCTTT
CDR3aa: CASGQGVSTEAFF

j_gene: TRBJ2-6
abundance: -
d_gene: TRBD1
v_gene: TRBV7-2
CDR3nt: TGTGCCAGCAGCTTAGGACAGGGGAGCCCTGGGGCCAACGTCCTGACTTTC
CDR3aa: CASSLGQGSPGANVLTF

j_gene: TRBJ1-2
abundance: -
d_gene: -
v_gene: TRBV4-1
CDR3nt: TGCGCCAGCAGCCCCGGCAGGGGCCCCTCTCACTATGGCTACACCTTC
CDR3aa: CASSPGRGPSHYGYTF

j_gene: TRBJ1-2
abundance: once
d_gene: -
v_gene: TRBV5-4
CDR3nt: TGTGCCAGCAGCTCGGCCGGGACTTACTCTAACTATGGCTACACCTTC
CDR3aa: CASSSAGTYSNYGYTF

j_gene: TRBJ1-2
abundance: -
d_gene: TRBD1
v_gene: TRBV30
CDR3nt: TGTGCCTGGAGAGGGACAGGGAGGAATGGCTACACCTTC
CDR3aa: CAWRGTGRNGYTF

j_gene: TRBJ1-1
abundance: -
d_gene: -
v_gene: TRBV29-1
CDR3nt: TGCAGCGTTAAGGGAACAGGGCTGAACACTGAAGCTTTCTTT
CDR3aa: CSVKGTGLNTEAFF

j_gene: TRBJ2-1
abundance: -
d_gene: TRBD1
v_gene: TRBV11-3
CDR3nt: TGTGCCAGCAGCGCATACGAACCGGGACAGGGGGCTTACAATGAGCAGTTCTTC
CDR3aa: CASSAYEPGQGAYNEQFF

j_gene: TRBJ1-3
abundance: -
d_gene: TRBD1
v_gene: TRBV5-1
CDR3nt: TGCGCCAGCAGCGACGGGACAGATACTGGAAACACCATATATTTT
CDR3aa: CASSDGTDTGNTIYF

j_gene: TRBJ2-7
abundance: -
d_gene: -
v_gene: TRBV29-1
CDR3nt: TGCAGCGTCCGGGGGGGACAGGGTAACCACGAGCAGTACTTC
CDR3aa: CSVRGGQGNHEQYF

j_gene: TRBJ2-6
abundance: -
d_gene: -
v_gene: TRBV18
CDR3nt: TGTGCCAGCTCACCAGGCCGTCGCTCTGGGGCCAACGTCCTGACTTTC
CDR3aa: CASSPGRRSGANVLTF

j_gene: TRBJ2-2
abundance: -
d_gene: TRBD2
v_gene: TRBV18
CDR3nt: TGTGCCAGCTCACCGTTACTAGCGGGAGCTTACACCGGGGAGCTGTTTTTT
CDR3aa: CASSPLLAGAYTGELFF

j_gene: TRBJ1-6
abundance: -
d_gene: TRBD1
v_gene: TRBV28
CDR3nt: TGTGCCAGCAGTTCCCCGGACAGGGGGGGGTCACCCCTCCACTTT
CDR3aa: CASSSPDRGGSPLHF

j_gene: TRBJ2-1
abundance: few
d_gene: TRBD1
v_gene: TRBV5-1
CDR3nt: TGCGCCAGCTCACACGCCGACAGGGCGTCCAATGAGCAGTTCTTC
CDR3aa: CASSHADRASNEQFF

j_gene: TRBJ2-7
abundance: -
d_gene: TRBD1
v_gene: TRBV2
CDR3nt: TGTGCCAGCAGGCCCGACAGGGGGCCGGGTGAGCAGTACTTC
CDR3aa: CASRPDRGPGEQYF

j_gene: TRBJ1-6
abundance: -
d_gene: TRBD1
v_gene: TRBV28
CDR3nt: TGTGCCAGCAGTCTCAGGGGGCGCGATTCACCCCTCCACTTT
CDR3aa: CASSLRGRDSPLHF

j_gene: TRBJ2-1
abundance: -
d_gene: TRBD2
v_gene: TRBV15
CDR3nt: TGTGCCACCAGCAGAGGACTAGCGGGATCTTATCTGCAATATGAGCAGTTCTTC
CDR3aa: CATSRGLAGSYLQYEQFF

j_gene: TRBJ1-1
abundance: -
d_gene: TRBD1
v_gene: TRBV18
CDR3nt: TGTGCCAGCTCAGGAGGACAGGGGGCTAGGAACACTGAAGCTTTCTTT
CDR3aa: CASSGGQGARNTEAFF

j_gene: TRBJ1-1
abundance: -
d_gene: -
v_gene: TRBV27
CDR3nt: TGTGCCAGCAGTCTCCTCGGGGGGAACACTGAAGCTTTCTTT
CDR3aa: CASSLLGGNTEAFF

j_gene: TRBJ1-2
abundance: -
d_gene: -
v_gene: TRBV11-2
CDR3nt: TGTGCCAGCAGCTTTGGCTGGTATGGCTACACCTTC
CDR3aa: CASSFGWYGYTF

j_gene: TRBJ2-7
abundance: -
d_gene: -
v_gene: TRBV27
CDR3nt: TGTGCCAGCAGCGTGACAGTTTCCTACGAGCAGTACTTC
CDR3aa: CASSVTVSYEQYF

j_gene: TRBJ2-5
abundance: -
d_gene: -
v_gene: TRBV5-1
CDR3nt: TGCGCCAGCAGCGTATATGGCGGGGGTACAGGGAGAGAGACCCAGTACTTC
CDR3aa: CASSVYGGGTGRETQYF

j_gene: TRBJ1-2
abundance: -
d_gene: -
v_gene: TRBV11-1
CDR3nt: TGTGCCAGCAGCTTTGGGGGCGAGAACTATGGCTACACCTTC
CDR3aa: CASSFGGENYGYTF

j_gene: TRBJ2-2
abundance: -
d_gene: TRBD2
v_gene: TRBV4-2
CDR3nt: TGTGCCAGCAGCCCCCGCCTAGCGGGGAACACCGGGGAGCTGTTTTTT
CDR3aa: CASSPRLAGNTGELFF

j_gene: TRBJ2-7
abundance: -
d_gene: TRBD2
v_gene: TRBV5-1
CDR3nt: TGCGCCAGCAGCTTGGAGCTAGCGGGAGCCTACGAGCAGTACTTC
CDR3aa: CASSLELAGAYEQYF

j_gene: TRBJ1-6
abundance: few
d_gene: -
v_gene: TRBV18
CDR3nt: TGTGCCAGCTCAGCAGCCGCCGGGGGTGGGAATTCACCCCTCCACTTT
CDR3aa: CASSAAAGGGNSPLHF

j_gene: TRBJ1-6
abundance: -
d_gene: -
v_gene: TRBV27
CDR3nt: TGTGCCAGCAGTTTCTCAGGCTCCTATAATTCACCCCTCCACTTT
CDR3aa: CASSFSGSYNSPLHF

j_gene: TRBJ1-5
abundance: -
d_gene: -
v_gene: TRBV28
CDR3nt: TGTGCCAGCAGTTTACAGCAGGGGTTCGGCAATCAGCCCCAGCATTTT
CDR3aa: CASSLQQGFGNQPQHF